Included here is one T cell receptor beta chain sequence, with context. Its specificity is not known. The V end lost 4 bases, the J end lost 5 bases, and 15 bases lay between the germline ends. The CDR3 totals 14 residues. The germline V gene has CDR1 SEHNR and CDR2 FQNEAQ (reference sequence). This entry is derived from a study of T cell responses to AZD1222 COVID-19 vaccine. Study observations and caveats: Vaccine-associated CD4 TCRs spanned spike, dominant at 160-218 and 743-854. In a largely white British group with more females than males, clonal diversity was possibly underestimated.

Only in-frame clones appear in the TCRdb table, and some are missing; sequencing was by immunoSEQ multiplex PCR. The sample carries about 160,000 clones, approximately 89% recorded once. The J gene is TRBJ2-7, the V gene TRBV7-9; D is perhaps TRBD2 (7 bases). The receptor comes from an adult in good health. Sequenced material: peripheral blood, taken on day 0 of AZD1222 vaccination. The CDR3 sequence is CASSYGRQGNEQYF. The CDR3 nucleotides read TGTGCCAGCAGCTACGGGAGGCAGGGGAACGAGCAGTACTTC.